This T cell receptor (beta chain) was profiled in a study of response to subunit inactivated influenza vaccine. Study conclusions and caveats: The authors offered the suggestion that each seasonal influenza vaccination recruits few new T cells.

In this sample, this clonotype turned up a few times. Its antigen is unidentified. The V and J ends lost 4 bases and 4 bases, in that order; junction bases with no gene match: 15. This CDR3 has 20 residues. Germline CDR1 reads MNHEY; CDR2 reads SVGEGT. TCRdb re-derived calls from the RT-PCR reads in MiXCR, one entry per CDR3 protein. Found here are hundreds of thousands of distinct CDR3 sequences, less than 20% of them singletons; the top ten hold around 10%. Source: PBMCs from blood, taken 11 to 12 days after vaccination. The V gene is TRBV6-2 or TRBV6-3, the J gene TRBJ2-1; 14 bases are shared with TRBD2. The receptor comes from a man aged 50-60 years who received an inactivated influenza vaccine. The CDR3 spells CASSFNLLRTSGGRYNEQFF. The CDR3, as DNA: TGTGCCAGCAGTTTCAACCTACTCAGGACTAGCGGGGGGAGGTACAATGAGCAGTTCTTC.